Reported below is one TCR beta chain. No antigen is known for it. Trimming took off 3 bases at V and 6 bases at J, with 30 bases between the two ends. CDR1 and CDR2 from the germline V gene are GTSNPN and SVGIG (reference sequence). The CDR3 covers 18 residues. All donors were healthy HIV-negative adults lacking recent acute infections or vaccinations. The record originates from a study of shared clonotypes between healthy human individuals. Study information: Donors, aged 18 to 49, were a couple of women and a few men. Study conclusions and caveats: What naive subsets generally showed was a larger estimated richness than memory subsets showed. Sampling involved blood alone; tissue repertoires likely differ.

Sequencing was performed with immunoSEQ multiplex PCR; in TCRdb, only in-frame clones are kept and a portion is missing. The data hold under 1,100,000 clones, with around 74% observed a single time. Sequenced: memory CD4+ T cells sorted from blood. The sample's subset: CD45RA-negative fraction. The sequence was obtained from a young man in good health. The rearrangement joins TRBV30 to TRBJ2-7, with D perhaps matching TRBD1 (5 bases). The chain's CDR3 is CAWRPLLGSSRVRGEQYF. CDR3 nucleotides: TGTGCCTGGAGACCACTTTTAGGTTCATCCAGGGTTAGAGGCGAGCAGTACTTC.